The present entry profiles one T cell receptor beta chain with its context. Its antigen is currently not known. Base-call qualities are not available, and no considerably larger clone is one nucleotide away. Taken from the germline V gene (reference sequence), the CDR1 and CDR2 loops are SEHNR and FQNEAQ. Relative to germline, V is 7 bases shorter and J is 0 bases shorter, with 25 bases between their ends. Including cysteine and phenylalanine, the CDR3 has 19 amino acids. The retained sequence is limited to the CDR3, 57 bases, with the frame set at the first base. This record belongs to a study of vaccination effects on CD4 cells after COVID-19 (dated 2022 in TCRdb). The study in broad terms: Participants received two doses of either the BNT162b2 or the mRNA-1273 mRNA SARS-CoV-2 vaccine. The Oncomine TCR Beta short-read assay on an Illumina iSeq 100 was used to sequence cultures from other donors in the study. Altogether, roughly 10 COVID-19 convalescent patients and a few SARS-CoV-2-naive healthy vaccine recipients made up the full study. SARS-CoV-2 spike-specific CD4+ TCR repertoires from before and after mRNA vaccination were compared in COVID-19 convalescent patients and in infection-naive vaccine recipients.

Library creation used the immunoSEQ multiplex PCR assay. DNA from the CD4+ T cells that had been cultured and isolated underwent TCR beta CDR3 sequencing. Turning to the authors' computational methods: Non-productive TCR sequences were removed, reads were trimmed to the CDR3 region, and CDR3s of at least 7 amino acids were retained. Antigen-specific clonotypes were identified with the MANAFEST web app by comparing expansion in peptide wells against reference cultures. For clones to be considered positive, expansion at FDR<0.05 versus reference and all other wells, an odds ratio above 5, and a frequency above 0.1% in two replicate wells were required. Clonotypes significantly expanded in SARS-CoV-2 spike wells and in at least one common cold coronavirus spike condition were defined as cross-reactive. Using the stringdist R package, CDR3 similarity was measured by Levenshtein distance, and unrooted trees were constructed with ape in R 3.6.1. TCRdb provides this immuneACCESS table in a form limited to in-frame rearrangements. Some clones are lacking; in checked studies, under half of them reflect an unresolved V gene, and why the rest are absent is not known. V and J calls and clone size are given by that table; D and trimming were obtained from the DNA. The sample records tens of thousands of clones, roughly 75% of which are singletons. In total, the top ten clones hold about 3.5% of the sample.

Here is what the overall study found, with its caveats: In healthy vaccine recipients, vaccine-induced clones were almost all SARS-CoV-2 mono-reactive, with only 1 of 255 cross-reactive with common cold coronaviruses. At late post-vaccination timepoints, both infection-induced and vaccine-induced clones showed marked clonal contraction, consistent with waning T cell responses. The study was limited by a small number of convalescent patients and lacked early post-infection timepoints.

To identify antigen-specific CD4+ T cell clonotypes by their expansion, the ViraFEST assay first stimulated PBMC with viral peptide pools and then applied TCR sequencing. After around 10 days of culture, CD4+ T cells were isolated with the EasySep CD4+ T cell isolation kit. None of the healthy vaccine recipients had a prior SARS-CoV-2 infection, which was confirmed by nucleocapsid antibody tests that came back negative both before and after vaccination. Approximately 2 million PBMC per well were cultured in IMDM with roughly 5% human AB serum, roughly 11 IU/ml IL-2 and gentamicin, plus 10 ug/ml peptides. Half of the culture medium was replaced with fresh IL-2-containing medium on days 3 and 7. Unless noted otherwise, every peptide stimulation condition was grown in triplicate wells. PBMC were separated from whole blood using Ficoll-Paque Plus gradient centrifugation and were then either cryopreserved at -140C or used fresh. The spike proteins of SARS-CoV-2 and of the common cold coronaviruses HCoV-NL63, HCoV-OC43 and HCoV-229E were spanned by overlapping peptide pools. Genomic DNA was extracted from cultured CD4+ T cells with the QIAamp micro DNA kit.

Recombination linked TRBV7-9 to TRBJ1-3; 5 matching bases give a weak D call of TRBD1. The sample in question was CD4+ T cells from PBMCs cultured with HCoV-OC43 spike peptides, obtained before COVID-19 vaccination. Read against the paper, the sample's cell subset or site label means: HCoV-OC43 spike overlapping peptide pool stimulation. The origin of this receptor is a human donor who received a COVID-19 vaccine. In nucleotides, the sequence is TGTGCCAGCACTCCCTTTTACTTAGGGGCCGGGAGCTCTGGAAACACCATATATTTT. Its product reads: CASTPFYLGAGSSGNTIYF.